This passage covers 10 T cell receptor beta chains from one sample sequenced in a study of blood T cell repertoires in COVID-19. Assay used: immunoSEQ multiplex PCR; TCRdb lists only in-frame clones, some missing. The sample includes roughly 200,000 clones, about 88% of them seen just once. Sequenced material: PBMCs or T cells enriched from blood (not recorded which). Receptors were obtained from a woman aged 25 to 39 who had recovered from COVID-19.

This chain links TRBV15 with TRBJ2-3; D not certain. The V gene's germline CDR1 is LNHNV and CDR2 YYDKDF (reference sequence). This CDR3 region has 13 residues. V shed 1 base and J shed 4 bases, with 6 bases lying between them. This chain's CDR3 is CATSRAYADTQYF. CDR3 nucleotides: TGTGCCACCAGCAGAGCCTATGCAGATACGCAGTATTTT.

V gene TRBV7-9 combines with J gene TRBJ1-5, with D hard to call. Germline loops: CDR1 SEHNR, CDR2 FQNEAQ (reference sequence). This CDR3 comprises 15 residues. Trimming removed 3 bases from V and 1 base from J, with 10 bases in between. The CDR3 sequence is CASSFSTTSNQPQHF. Written as DNA, the CDR3 is TGTGCCAGCAGCTTTTCCACAACGAGCAATCAGCCCCAGCATTTT.

The chain uses TRBV11-3 and TRBJ2-2; D is possibly TRBD1 (6 bases). V was shortened by 4 bases and J by 0 bases, with 15 bases between the two germline ends. Looked up from germline, CDR1 is SGHNT and CDR2 is YENEEA. This CDR3 contains 17 residues. CDR3 amino acids: CASSSPFGTSNTGELFF. The DNA of the CDR3 is TGTGCCAGCAGCTCTCCATTTGGGACATCGAACACCGGGGAGCTGTTTTTT. Combining the CDR3 with reference TRBV11-3 and TRBJ2-2 gives the whole variable domain EAGVVQSPRYKIIEKKQPVAFWCNPISGHNTLYWYLQNLGQGPELLIRYENEEAVDDSQLPKDRFSAERLKGVDSTLKIQPAELGDSAVYLCASSSPFGTSNTGELFFGEGSRLTVL.

This clone was detected only a few times. CDR3 protein: CASSMRRGGNIQYF. In DNA, the CDR3 is TGTGCCAGTAGTATGCGGCGGGGGGGGAACATTCAGTACTTC. J is TRBJ2-4 and V is TRBV19, with 9 bases lining up with TRBD2. The ends lost 3 bases at V and 7 bases at J; junction bases unmatched: 4. CDR1 and CDR2 (germline): LNHDA, SQIVND (reference sequence). The CDR3 extends over 14 amino acids.

CDR3 in DNA: TGTGCCAGCAGCCAAAGAAACAGGGACGGGACAGATACGCAGTATTTT. Protein product: CASSQRNRDGTDTQYF. The rearrangement joins TRBV3-1 (or the pseudogene TRBV3-2) to TRBJ2-3; D might be TRBD1 (6 bases). Germline-derived CDR1 and CDR2 are LGHDT and YNNKEL (reference sequence). V dropped 2 bases and J dropped 3 bases, with 15 bases sitting between them. This CDR3 has 16 amino acids.

V gene TRBV5-6 combines with J gene TRBJ1-1, with no clear D. V lost 2 bases to trimming and J lost 2 bases, with 7 bases between them. The CDR3 runs 13 residues. CDR1 and CDR2 (germline): SGHDT, YYEEEE. Here the CDR3 reads CASSLAINTEAFF. Written as DNA, the CDR3 is TGTGCCAGCAGCTTAGCCATAAACACTGAAGCTTTCTTT.

The J gene is TRBJ2-1, the V gene TRBV4-1, with 10 bases fitting TRBD2. V lost 8 bases, J lost 5 bases, and 12 bases stayed unmatched. This CDR3 is built from 16 residues. CDR1 is MGHRA and CDR2 is YSYEKL in the germline V gene. CDR3 sequence: CASCKRGTSGDNEQFF. CDR3 bases: TGCGCCAGCTGCAAGCGGGGAACTAGCGGGGACAATGAGCAGTTCTTC.

The J gene is TRBJ2-5, the V gene TRBV28, with a weak D call TRBD2 (5 bases). There are 13 residues in the CDR3. Germline V gene lookup returns CDR1 MDHEN and CDR2 SYDVKM. Trimming shortened V by 5 bases and J by 5 bases, and 12 bases separated the two germline ends. This chain's CDR3 is CASSTPGYETQYF. The CDR3 DNA is TGTGCCAGCAGTACCCCGGGGTACGAGACCCAGTACTTC.

The rearrangement links TRBV7-2 to TRBJ2-6, with D maybe TRBD2 (6 bases). Germline V gene lookup returns CDR1 SGHTA and CDR2 FQGNSA. The ends were cut back, 9 bases at V and 2 bases at J, with 14 bases in the middle. This CDR3 is 15 amino acids long. The CDR3 sequence: CASPEGKAGANVLTF. The CDR3 nucleotides are TGTGCCAGTCCGGAGGGGAAGGCTGGGGCCAACGTCCTGACTTTC.

The chain joins TRBV3-1 (or the pseudogene TRBV3-2) to TRBJ1-5; 7 nucleotides line up with TRBD1. CDR1 and CDR2 (germline): LGHDT, YNNKEL (reference sequence). The CDR3 has 14 residues. The trim removed 4 bases at V and 3 bases at J, leaving 3 bases unmatched. Here the CDR3 reads CASSLGTDNQPQHF. In DNA form, the CDR3 reads TGTGCCAGCAGCCTTGGGACAGACAATCAGCCCCAGCATTTT.